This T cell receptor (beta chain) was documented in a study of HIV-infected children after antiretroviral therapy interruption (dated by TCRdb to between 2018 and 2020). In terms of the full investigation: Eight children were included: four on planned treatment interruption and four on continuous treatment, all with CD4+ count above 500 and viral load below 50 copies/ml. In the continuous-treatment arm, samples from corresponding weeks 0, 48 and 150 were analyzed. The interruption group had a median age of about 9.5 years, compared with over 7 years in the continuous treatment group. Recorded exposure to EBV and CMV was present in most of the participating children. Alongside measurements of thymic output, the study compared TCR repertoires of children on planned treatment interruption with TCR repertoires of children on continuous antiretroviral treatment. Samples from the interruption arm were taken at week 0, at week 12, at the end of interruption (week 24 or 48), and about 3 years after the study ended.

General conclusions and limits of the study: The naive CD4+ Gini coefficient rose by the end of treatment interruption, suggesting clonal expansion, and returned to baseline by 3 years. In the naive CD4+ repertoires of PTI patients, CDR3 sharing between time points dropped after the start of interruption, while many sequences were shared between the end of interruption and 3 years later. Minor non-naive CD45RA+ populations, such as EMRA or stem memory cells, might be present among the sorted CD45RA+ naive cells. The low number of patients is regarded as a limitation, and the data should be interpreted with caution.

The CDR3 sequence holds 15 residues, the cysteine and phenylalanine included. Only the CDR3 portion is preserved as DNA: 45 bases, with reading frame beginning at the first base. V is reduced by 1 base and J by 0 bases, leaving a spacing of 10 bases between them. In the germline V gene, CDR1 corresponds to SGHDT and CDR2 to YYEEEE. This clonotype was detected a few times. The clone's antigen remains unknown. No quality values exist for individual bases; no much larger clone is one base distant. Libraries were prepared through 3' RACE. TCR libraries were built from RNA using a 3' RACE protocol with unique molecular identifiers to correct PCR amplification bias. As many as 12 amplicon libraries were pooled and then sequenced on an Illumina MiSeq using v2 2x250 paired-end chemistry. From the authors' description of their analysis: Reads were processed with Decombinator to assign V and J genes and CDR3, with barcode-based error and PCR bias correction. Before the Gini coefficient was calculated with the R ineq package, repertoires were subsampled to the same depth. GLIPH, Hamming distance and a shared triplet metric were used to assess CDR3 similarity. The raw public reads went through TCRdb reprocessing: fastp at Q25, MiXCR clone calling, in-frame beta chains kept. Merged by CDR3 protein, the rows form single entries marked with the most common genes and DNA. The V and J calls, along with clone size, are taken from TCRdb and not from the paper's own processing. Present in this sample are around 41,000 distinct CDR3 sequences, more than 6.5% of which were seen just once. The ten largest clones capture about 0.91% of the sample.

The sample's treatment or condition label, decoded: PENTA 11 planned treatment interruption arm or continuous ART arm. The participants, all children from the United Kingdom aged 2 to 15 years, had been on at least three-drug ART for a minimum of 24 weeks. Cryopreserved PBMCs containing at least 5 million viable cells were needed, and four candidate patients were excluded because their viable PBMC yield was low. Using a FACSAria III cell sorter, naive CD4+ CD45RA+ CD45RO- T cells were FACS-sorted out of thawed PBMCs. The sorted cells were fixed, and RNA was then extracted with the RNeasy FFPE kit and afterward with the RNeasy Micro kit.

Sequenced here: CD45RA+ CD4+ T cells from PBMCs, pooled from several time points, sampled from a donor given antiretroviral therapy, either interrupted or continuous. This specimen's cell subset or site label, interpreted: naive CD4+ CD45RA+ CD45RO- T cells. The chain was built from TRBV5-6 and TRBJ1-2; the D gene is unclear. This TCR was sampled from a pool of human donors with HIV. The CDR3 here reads CASSLPPGSNYGYTF. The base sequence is TGTGCCAGCAGCTTGCCTCCAGGATCTAACTATGGCTACACCTTC.